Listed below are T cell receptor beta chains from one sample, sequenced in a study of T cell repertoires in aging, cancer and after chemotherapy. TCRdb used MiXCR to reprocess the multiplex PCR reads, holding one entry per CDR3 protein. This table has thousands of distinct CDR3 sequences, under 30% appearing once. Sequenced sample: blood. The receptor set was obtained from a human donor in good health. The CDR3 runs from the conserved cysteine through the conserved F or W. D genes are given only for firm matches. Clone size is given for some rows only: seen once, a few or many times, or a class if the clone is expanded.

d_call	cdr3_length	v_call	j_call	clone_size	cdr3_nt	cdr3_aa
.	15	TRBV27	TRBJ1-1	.	TGTGCCAGCAGTTTAGAGTCTCCGGGGGCCGCTGAAGCTTTCTTT	CASSLESPGAAEAFF
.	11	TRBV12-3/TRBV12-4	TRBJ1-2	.	TGTGCCAGCAGTTTCCGGGGGGGCTACACCTTC	CASSFRGGYTF
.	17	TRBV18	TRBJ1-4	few	TGTGCCAGCTCACCCTACGCCTCGGGTGCAACTAATGAAAAACTGTTTTTT	CASSPYASGATNEKLFF
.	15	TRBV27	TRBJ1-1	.	TGTGCCAGCAGCCGATCAGGGGCCGTGAACACTGAAGCTTTCTTT	CASSRSGAVNTEAFF
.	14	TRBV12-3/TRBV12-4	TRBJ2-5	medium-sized	TGTGCCAGCAGTTTCGAGGGGGTAGGGGAGACCCAGTACTTC	CASSFEGVGETQYF
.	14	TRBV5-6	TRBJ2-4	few	TGTGCCAGCAGCAGGAGGGCCTCCAAAAACATTCAGTACTTC	CASSRRASKNIQYF
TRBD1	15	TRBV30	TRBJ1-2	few	TGTGCCTGGAGTACATCGACAGGGGGTCACTATGGCTACACCTTC	CAWSTSTGGHYGYTF
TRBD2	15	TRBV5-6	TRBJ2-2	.	TGCGCCAGCAGCTCCGAGACCCCGCTGACTAGCGGGGGGCATTTT	CASSSETPLTSGGHF
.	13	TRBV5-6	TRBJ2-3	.	TGTGCCAGCAGCATGGTCTCCGCAGATACGCAGTATTTT	CASSMVSADTQYF
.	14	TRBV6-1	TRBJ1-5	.	TGTGCCAGCAGTGAGAACAGGGGCAATCAGCCCCAGCATTTT	CASSENRGNQPQHF
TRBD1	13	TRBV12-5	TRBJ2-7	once	TGTGCTAGTAGTATCCAGGGGGCATCCGAGCAGTACTTC	CASSIQGASEQYF
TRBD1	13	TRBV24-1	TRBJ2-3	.	TGTGCCACCAGTGATTTTCAGGGGGTTACGCAGTATTTT	CATSDFQGVTQYF
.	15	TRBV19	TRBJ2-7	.	TGTGCCTCAGGAGGATACGGTATTATTGGGTACGAGCAGTACTTC	CASGGYGIIGYEQYF
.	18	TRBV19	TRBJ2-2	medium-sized	TGTGCCAGTAGTCTCGGGACTCCTAATTCCGCGAACACCGGGGAGCTGTTTTTT	CASSLGTPNSANTGELFF
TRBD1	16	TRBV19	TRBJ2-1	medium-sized	TGTGCCAGTAGTATAGGGACCAGGGGGCTTAGCAATGAGCAGTTCTTC	CASSIGTRGLSNEQFF
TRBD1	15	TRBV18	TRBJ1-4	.	TGTGCCAGCTCAGGAAACAGGGGGCAGAGTGAAAAACTGTTTTTT	CASSGNRGQSEKLFF
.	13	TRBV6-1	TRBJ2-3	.	TGTGCCAGCAGTGAATTAACATCTGATACGCAGTATTTT	CASSELTSDTQYF
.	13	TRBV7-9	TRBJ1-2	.	TGTGCCAGCAGCTCCTCGGACGGGTTGGGCTACACCTTC	CASSSSDGLGYTF
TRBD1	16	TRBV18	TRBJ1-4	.	TGTGCCAGCTCACCTCGACAGGGAGGATCAAATGAAAAACTGTTTTTT	CASSPRQGGSNEKLFF
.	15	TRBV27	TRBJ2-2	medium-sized	TGTGCCAGCAGGGAAGGGACGAGGAACACCGGGGAGCTGTTTTTT	CASREGTRNTGELFF
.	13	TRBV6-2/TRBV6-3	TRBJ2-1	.	TGTGCCAGCAGTTACCTACGGAGGGGTGAGCAGTTCTTC	CASSYLRRGEQFF
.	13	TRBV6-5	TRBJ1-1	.	TGTGCCAGCAGCATCTATGAGTACACTGAAGCTTTCTTT	CASSIYEYTEAFF
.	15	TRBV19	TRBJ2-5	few	TGTGCCAGTAGTATACGGGTCTCCGGGGAAGAGACCCAGTACTTC	CASSIRVSGEETQYF
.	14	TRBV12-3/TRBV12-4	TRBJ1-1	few	TGTGCCATTTCAGGGAGGGCGAGGAACACTGAAGCTTTCTTT	CAISGRARNTEAFF
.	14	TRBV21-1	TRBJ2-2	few	TGTGCCAGCAGCAAAGGGCGTGACACCGGGGAGCTGTTTTTT	CASSKGRDTGELFF
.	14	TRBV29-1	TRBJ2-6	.	TGCAGCGTTGGGGGGGAACATGGGGCCAACGTCCTGACTTTC	CSVGGEHGANVLTF
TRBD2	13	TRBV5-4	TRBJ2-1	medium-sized	TGTGCCAGCAGCTGGCGGGGGAACAATGAGCAGTTCTTC	CASSWRGNNEQFF
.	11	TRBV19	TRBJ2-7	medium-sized	TGTGCCAGTAGTGGGGATTACGAGCAGTACTTC	CASSGDYEQYF
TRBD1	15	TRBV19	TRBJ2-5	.	TGTGCCAGTGCGACCGGGACAGGGGGCAGGAAGACCCAGTACTTC	CASATGTGGRKTQYF
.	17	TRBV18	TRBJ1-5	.	TGTGCCAGCTCACCATATGGGCCACCTTATAGCAATCAGCCCCAGCATTTT	CASSPYGPPYSNQPQHF
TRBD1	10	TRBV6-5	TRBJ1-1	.	TGTGCCATTACTGACAGGGGAGCTTTCTTT	CAITDRGAFF
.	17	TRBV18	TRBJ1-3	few	TGTGCCAGCTCACCACGGACAGTACCCAACTCTGGAAACACCATATATTTT	CASSPRTVPNSGNTIYF
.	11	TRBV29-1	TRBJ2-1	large	TGCAGCGTTGATTTTTACAATGAGCAGTTCTTC	CSVDFYNEQFF
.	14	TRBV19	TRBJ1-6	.	TGTGCCAGCACACCTACTGTGGGGGATTCACCCCTCCACTTT	CASTPTVGDSPLHF
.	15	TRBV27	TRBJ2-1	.	TGTGCCAGCAGTTTATCAGGCAACTCCTACAATGAGCAGTTCTTC	CASSLSGNSYNEQFF
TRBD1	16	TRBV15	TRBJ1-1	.	TGTGCCACCAGCAGAGACCCGGGACAGGTGGGCACTGAAGCTTTCTTT	CATSRDPGQVGTEAFF
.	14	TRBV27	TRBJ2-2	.	TGTGCCAGCAGGTCGACCTCGCGCGCCGGGGAGCTGTTTTTT	CASRSTSRAGELFF
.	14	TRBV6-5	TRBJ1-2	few	TGTGCCAGCACCCAGTGGGGCCAGATCTATGGCTACACCTTC	CASTQWGQIYGYTF
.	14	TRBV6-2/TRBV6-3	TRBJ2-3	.	TGTGCCAGCAGTACCGACGAAAGGCCGGATACGCAGTATTTT	CASSTDERPDTQYF
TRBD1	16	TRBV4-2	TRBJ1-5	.	TGTGCCAGCAGCCAAGATAGGACAGGGGGAAATCAGCCCCAGCATTTT	CASSQDRTGGNQPQHF
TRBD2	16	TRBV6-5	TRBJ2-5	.	TGTGCCAGCAGACCCACTAGCGGACTCTACCAAGAGACCCAGTACTTC	CASRPTSGLYQETQYF
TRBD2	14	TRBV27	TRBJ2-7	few	TGTGCCAGCAGTCAAATAGCGGGCCCCTACGAGCAGTACTTC	CASSQIAGPYEQYF
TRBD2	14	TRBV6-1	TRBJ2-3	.	TGTGCCAGCAGTAAAGCGGGGGCCCCAGATACGCAGTATTTT	CASSKAGAPDTQYF
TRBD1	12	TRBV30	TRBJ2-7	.	TGTGCCTGGGCCGGACAGGCCTACGAGCAGTACTTC	CAWAGQAYEQYF
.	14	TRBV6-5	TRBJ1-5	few	TGTGCCAGCATCTTGGGATGGGGCAATCAGCCCCAGCATTTT	CASILGWGNQPQHF
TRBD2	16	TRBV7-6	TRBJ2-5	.	TGTGCCAGCAGCTTAGGATTCGGGGGGGGACAAGAGACCCAGTACTTC	CASSLGFGGGQETQYF
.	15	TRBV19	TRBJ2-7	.	TGTGCCAGTAGTATTGCGACAGGGACTTATGGTGAGCAGTACTTC	CASSIATGTYGEQYF
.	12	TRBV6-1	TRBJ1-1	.	TGTGCCAGCAGTCGAGGACCCAATGAAGCTTTCTTT	CASSRGPNEAFF
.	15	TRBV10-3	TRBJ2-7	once	TGTGCCATCAGATCTGCCCCCGGGACACCCTACGAGCAGTACTTC	CAIRSAPGTPYEQYF